These T cell receptor beta chains were read from a single sample in a study of blood T cell repertoires in COVID-19. Data came from immunoSEQ multiplex PCR; TCRdb stores just in-frame clones and leaves some out. The sample includes about 43,000 clones, 86% of them seen just once. Material for sequencing was peripheral blood. The receptors come from a man in his fifties or sixties with active COVID-19. Both conserved end residues are part of each CDR3. Fields, in order: J gene, V gene, clone size, D gene, CDR3 DNA, CDR3 protein. D genes are given only for firm matches. Clone size is shown for a subset of rows, as once, few, many or a class of expanded clone.

j_call: TRBJ1-2; v_call: TRBV5-8; clone_size: NA; d_call: TRBD1; cdr3_nt: TGTGCCAGCAGCAGACTTTCCGGGACAGGCTATGGCTACACCTTC; cdr3_aa: CASSRLSGTGYGYTF
j_call: TRBJ2-7; v_call: TRBV19; clone_size: NA; d_call: NA; cdr3_nt: TGTGCCAGTATCCTCTCTAGGACTTGCCATTCCTACGAGCAGTACTTC; cdr3_aa: CASILSRTCHSYEQYF
j_call: TRBJ1-1; v_call: TRBV14; clone_size: NA; d_call: NA; cdr3_nt: TGTGCCAGCAGCCAAGATGACAGGTTCGGTCGAGCTTTCTTT; cdr3_aa: CASSQDDRFGRAFF
j_call: TRBJ1-2; v_call: TRBV3-1/TRBV3-2; clone_size: NA; d_call: NA; cdr3_nt: TGTGCCAGCAGCCAAGATCTGGCGGGCGCGGTGGGTGGCTACACCTTC; cdr3_aa: CASSQDLAGAVGGYTF
j_call: TRBJ2-3; v_call: TRBV2; clone_size: NA; d_call: TRBD2; cdr3_nt: TGTGCCAGCAGCGTAGCGGGAAGCACAGATACGCAGTATTTT; cdr3_aa: CASSVAGSTDTQYF
j_call: TRBJ1-2; v_call: TRBV7-8; clone_size: NA; d_call: NA; cdr3_nt: TGTGCCAGCAGCTTAGCCAGCTATGGCTACACCTTC; cdr3_aa: CASSLASYGYTF
j_call: TRBJ2-7; v_call: TRBV5-1; clone_size: NA; d_call: NA; cdr3_nt: TGCGCCAGCAGCTTGGTGGGGGCTGGGTCCTACGAGCAGTACTTC; cdr3_aa: CASSLVGAGSYEQYF
j_call: TRBJ1-2; v_call: TRBV6-6; clone_size: NA; d_call: NA; cdr3_nt: TGTGCCAGTCGGAGTCGGGCTAACTATGGCTACACCTTC; cdr3_aa: CASRSRANYGYTF
j_call: TRBJ2-1; v_call: TRBV28; clone_size: NA; d_call: NA; cdr3_nt: TGTGCCAGCACCTACCTTTCCGGCGGAGCCCCTTCCTACAATGAGCAGTTCTTC; cdr3_aa: CASTYLSGGAPSYNEQFF
j_call: TRBJ1-4; v_call: TRBV2; clone_size: few; d_call: TRBD1; cdr3_nt: TGTGCCAGCATCTTTATAGGGACAGGGGGCGAAAAACTGTTTTTT; cdr3_aa: CASIFIGTGGEKLFF
j_call: TRBJ2-1; v_call: TRBV9; clone_size: NA; d_call: TRBD2; cdr3_nt: TGTGCCAGCAGCGTAGCTGGGGGGGCCAGCGGGAGCGAGCAGTTCTTC; cdr3_aa: CASSVAGGASGSEQFF
j_call: TRBJ1-5; v_call: TRBV18; clone_size: once; d_call: TRBD1; cdr3_nt: TGTGCCAGCCAAATGGACAGGGCGTCCAATCAGCCCCAGCATTTT; cdr3_aa: CASQMDRASNQPQHF
j_call: TRBJ2-7; v_call: TRBV29-1; clone_size: NA; d_call: NA; cdr3_nt: TGCAGCGTTGGAAGCCAGACTACTTACGAGCAGTACTTC; cdr3_aa: CSVGSQTTYEQYF
j_call: TRBJ2-3; v_call: TRBV27; clone_size: once; d_call: NA; cdr3_nt: TGTGCCAGCAGTCCGAGTTCCACAGATACGCAGTATTTT; cdr3_aa: CASSPSSTDTQYF
j_call: TRBJ2-1; v_call: TRBV10-2; clone_size: once; d_call: TRBD2; cdr3_nt: TGCGCCAGCAGTGAATGGACTAGCGGGAGGTACAATGAGCAGTTCTTC; cdr3_aa: CASSEWTSGRYNEQFF
j_call: TRBJ2-7; v_call: TRBV4-3; clone_size: NA; d_call: NA; cdr3_nt: TGCGCCAGCAGCCAGGGCAGGGTTGGCGAGCAGTACTTC; cdr3_aa: CASSQGRVGEQYF
j_call: TRBJ2-7; v_call: TRBV7-2; clone_size: NA; d_call: NA; cdr3_nt: TGTGCCAGCAGCTTAGAACGGTCCTACGAGCAGTACTTC; cdr3_aa: CASSLERSYEQYF
j_call: TRBJ2-3; v_call: TRBV7-8; clone_size: NA; d_call: TRBD1; cdr3_nt: TGTGCCAGCAGCCCAACCGGGACAGGGCCCACAGATACGCAGTATTTT; cdr3_aa: CASSPTGTGPTDTQYF
j_call: TRBJ2-7; v_call: TRBV6-2/TRBV6-3; clone_size: NA; d_call: TRBD1; cdr3_nt: TGTGCCAGCAGTTCTCAACTCTGGACAGGGGGCGGGGTGCCCCACGAGCAGTACTTC; cdr3_aa: CASSSQLWTGGGVPHEQYF
j_call: TRBJ2-2; v_call: TRBV11-3; clone_size: NA; d_call: TRBD2; cdr3_nt: TGTGCCAGCAGCTTACCGGGACTAGCGGGCAGCACCGGGGAGCTGTTTTTT; cdr3_aa: CASSLPGLAGSTGELFF
j_call: TRBJ2-3; v_call: TRBV4-1; clone_size: NA; d_call: TRBD1; cdr3_nt: TGCGCCAGCAGCCAAGCCCGGGACAGGGGGGCAGATACGCAGTATTTT; cdr3_aa: CASSQARDRGADTQYF
j_call: TRBJ2-7; v_call: TRBV5-4; clone_size: once; d_call: NA; cdr3_nt: TGTGCCAGCGGAAAGGGGCTCACAAGCTCCTACGAGCAGTACTTC; cdr3_aa: CASGKGLTSSYEQYF
j_call: TRBJ1-6; v_call: TRBV27; clone_size: NA; d_call: NA; cdr3_nt: TGTGCCAGCAGTTTCAGGCCAGGGGTTTATAATTCACCCCTCCACTTT; cdr3_aa: CASSFRPGVYNSPLHF